This TCR beta chain was sequenced in a study of beta chain features in type 1 diabetes (dated by TCRdb to 2017 to 2018). Broadly, across the study: Mean age, gender distribution, total cell number and subset yield were not different between patients and healthy donors. Across all samples, fewer than 130 million sorted cells were examined, and cell number per subset correlated strongly with RNA yield. In the study, recently diagnosed type 1 diabetes patients and matched healthy donors were compared on the TCRB repertoires of their sorted circulating CD4+ T cell subsets. Regulatory and stem cell-like memory subsets were obtained from only 8 patients and roughly 8 healthy donors, while naive and central memory subsets were obtained from all 30 or so donors. Study-level results and caveats: The naive, central memory and regulatory TCRB repertoires appeared to resemble one another more closely among patients than among healthy donors. Shorter templates might be favored by PCR, yet because patient and control samples were amplified and corrected together, any such skew would affect both groups equally. Sequencing cDNA rather than genomic DNA could over-represent highly expressing activated cells, although activation and CD3 levels did not differ between groups. Because the HLA sub-analyses included only small numbers of individuals, any influence of HLA type on TCRB rearrangement was left unresolved. Type 1 diabetes patients showed a moderate but significant shortening of TCRB CDR3 length in all four CD4+ subsets. At VDJ recombination sites, type 1 diabetes patients had fewer insertions and more deleted nucleotides, which implies abnormalities in thymic rearrangement.

The junction shows trimming of 4 bases on V and 5 bases on J, and the gene matches do not reach 8 bases of it. CDR1 is given as SGHDT and CDR2 as YYEEEE, both from the germline V gene. The CDR3, from cysteine to phenylalanine, totals 15 residues. Only the CDR3 portion is preserved as DNA: 45 bases, with reading frame beginning at the first base. This clone was picked up a small number of times. The antigen it binds to is not known. It has no much larger one-base neighbor in the sample; base qualities were not kept. The High Capacity cDNA Reverse Transcription Kit was used to reverse transcribe all of the isolated RNA, meaning that expressed TCRB transcripts were what got sequenced. Deep immunoSEQ sequencing was performed on naive, central memory and regulatory T cell samples, with an average of roughly 4 million total reads per sample. Sorted cells were lysed in RLT buffer and RNA was extracted with DNase-treated RNeasy Micro or Mini kits, depending on cell number. Each cell subset was processed on its own to prevent cross-contamination, while patient and healthy donor samples were processed together. Using the immunoSEQ multiplex PCR, TCRB sequences were amplified from cDNA into 87-bp fragments spanning the CDR3 region. Amplicons were sequenced on the Illumina HiSeq platform. As for the original processing: PCR bias was computationally corrected using synthetic template baselines, reads within Hamming distance 2 were collapsed, and singletons that could not be merged were discarded. Reads were aligned to IMGT to assign V, D and J genes, CDR3 length, and insertions or deletions at six rearrangement sites. Within each subset, clonotype counts were normalized to sorted cell number, and only after that were true diversity and Gini coefficients computed with the tcR R package. The overlap coefficient, calculated on TCRB nucleotide sequences, was used to quantify repertoire sharing. Out-of-frame TCRB sequences from naive cells were analyzed to stand in for the pre-selection repertoire. The source is immuneACCESS, and TCRdb retained only in-frame sequences with V and J called. Part of the clones is not carried over; for the studies checked, unresolved V genes explain less than half of this, and the remainder is unexplained. The V and J calls and the clone size are those of that table, but D and trimming were determined from the DNA. Counted in this sample were 350,000 to 450,000 clones; approximately 12% of them appeared once. Roughly 0.0097% of the sample rests with the top ten.

A single peripheral blood draw of around 120 mL on average was collected from each donor into heparinised tubes. A BD FACSAria II and a panel including CD45RO, CCR7, CD25, CD127, CD95 and CD27 were used to sort naive, central memory, regulatory and stem cell-like memory CD4+ T cells. Purity was above 95% for every sorted population. PBMCs were separated immediately by Lymphoprep density gradient centrifugation and were stained directly, without being cultured. Samples were stained and sorted in pairs, with one healthy donor and one patient per experiment, so that batch effects were minimized. The sample was naive CD4+ T cells from blood. Interpreted using the paper, the cell subset or site label stands for: true naive CD4+ T cells. The sequence joins TRBV5-6 to TRBJ2-5; TRBD2 agrees with 10 junctional bases. The TCR comes from a woman aged 18-30 years with type 1 diabetes. CDR3 protein: CASSGATSGWETQYF. The DNA reads as follows: TGTGCCAGCAGCGGGGCGACTAGCGGGTGGGAGACCCAGTACTTC.